The 15 T cell receptor beta chains below all came from one sample that was sequenced in a study of blood T cell repertoires in COVID-19. Assay: immunoSEQ multiplex PCR; the TCRdb copy retains only in-frame clones and omits some. This repertoire shows roughly 110,000 clones, approximately 88% found once; its top ten account for around 4.4%. Sequenced input: peripheral blood. These receptors all come from a human donor in a cohort sampled during active COVID-19.

The rearrangement uses TRBV25-1 and TRBJ2-5; TRBD2 matches 9 bases. From germline, CDR1 is MGHDK and CDR2 SYGVNS. The V gene end was trimmed by 5 bases and the J gene end by 2 bases; junction bases not matched to a gene: 9. The length of the CDR3 is 16 residues. CDR3 loop: CASSPLAGRGQETQYF. The CDR3 DNA sequence: TGTGCCAGCAGTCCTCTAGCGGGGAGGGGGCAAGAGACCCAGTACTTC. Drawing the rest from reference TRBV25-1 and TRBJ2-5, the complete variable domain is EADIYQTPRYLVIGTGKKITLECSQTMGHDKMYWYQQDPGMELHLIHYSYGVNSTEKGDLSSESTVSRIRTEHFPLTLESARPSHTSQYLCASSPLAGRGQETQYFGPGTRLLVL.

CDR3 coding DNA: TGTGCCACCAGAAGGGACAGAGCCACAGATACGCAGTATTTT. Translation gives CATRRDRATDTQYF. The V and J genes are TRBV24-1 and TRBJ2-3; the match to TRBD1 covers 7 bases. This CDR3 has 14 amino acids. The ends lost 7 bases at V and 2 bases at J; junction bases unmatched: 5. Germline CDR1 reads KGHDR; CDR2 reads SFDVKD.

The V gene is TRBV5-1, the J gene TRBJ1-5; D gene ambiguous. Trimming stripped 2 bases from V and 7 bases from J, with 13 bases between. The CDR3 sequence is 14 residues long. Germline V gives CDR1 SGHRS, CDR2 YFSETQ. The DNA for the CDR3 is TGCGCCAGCAGCTTTTCCGGAGATGGGCAGCCCCAGCATTTT. Protein sequence: CASSFSGDGQPQHF.

This clone was detected a few times. This chain uses TRBV5-1 with TRBJ2-3, with a possible D match to TRBD1 (5 bases). The CDR3 runs 15 residues. V was shortened by 5 bases and J by 4 bases, with 17 bases between the two germline ends. The germline gives CDR1 SGHRS, CDR2 YFSETQ. In DNA form, the CDR3 reads TGCGCCAGCAGTTCAGGGTCATCTCTGTCAGATACGCAGTATTTT. It is translated as CASSSGSSLSDTQYF.

The genes are TRBV19 and TRBJ2-7; 8 nucleotides agree with TRBD1. V gave up 5 bases and J gave up 6 bases; unmatched junction bases: 15. CDR1 is LNHDA, CDR2 SQIVND, per germline (reference sequence). The CDR3 extends over 16 amino acids. CDR3 DNA: TGTGCCAGTAGTCCGACGCCCTTAAATCAGGGGGCCGAGCAGTACTTC. Translating it yields CASSPTPLNQGAEQYF. The variable domain in full, with the rest retrieved from reference TRBV19 and TRBJ2-7, is DGGITQSPKYLFRKEGQNVTLSCEQNLNHDAMYWYRQDPGQGLRLIYYSQIVNDFQKGDIAEGYSVSREKKESFPLTVTSAQKNPTAFYLCASSPTPLNQGAEQYFGPGTRLTVT.

The chain links TRBV11-3 to TRBJ2-1, with TRBD2 matching over 12 bases. The trim removed 5 bases at V and 2 bases at J, leaving 1 base unmatched. From germline, CDR1 is SGHNT and CDR2 YENEEA. The CDR3 spans 15 residues. The CDR3 reads CASSRLAGAYNEQFF. The CDR3 DNA sequence: TGTGCCAGCAGCCGACTAGCGGGAGCCTACAATGAGCAGTTCTTC.

This chain uses TRBV7-2 with TRBJ2-5, with 10 bases aligning to TRBD1. Germline lookup yields CDR1 SGHTA and CDR2 FQGNSA. With V trimmed by 6 bases and J by 5 bases, 9 bases remained unmatched. CDR3 length: 15 residues. The DNA for the CDR3 is TGTGCCAGCAGTCATAGGACAGGGGGGCCTGAGACCCAGTACTTC. Amino acid sequence: CASSHRTGGPETQYF.

As for this clone: One junction end does not reproduce the germline sequence, and a read error may be involved. The CDR3 DNA is TGTGTCAGCAGCTTGTCTGGTGGACTAGCATGGAATGAGCAGTTCTTC. Translated, it gives CVSSLSGGLAWNEQFF. The J gene is TRBJ2-1, the V gene TRBV7-3; TRBD2 matches 8 bases. Germline values: CDR1 SGHTA, CDR2 FQGTGA. The CDR3 loop spans 16 amino acids.

The chain combines TRBV7-9 with TRBJ2-4, with TRBD1 matching over 7 bases. The ends lost 3 bases at V and 8 bases at J; junction bases unmatched: 7. The germline CDR1 and CDR2 sequences are SEHNR and FQNEAQ (reference sequence). The CDR3 covers 14 residues. In DNA, the CDR3 is TGTGCCAGCAGCTTGGGACAGTTTAGCGACATTCAGTACTTC. This codes for CASSLGQFSDIQYF. Together with reference TRBV7-9 and TRBJ2-4, the CDR3 gives the full variable domain: DTGVSQNPRHKITKRGQNVTFRCDPISEHNRLYWYRQTLGQGPEFLTYFQNEAQLEKSRLLSDRFSAERPKGSFSTLEIQRTEQGDSAMYLCASSLGQFSDIQYFGAGTRLSVL.

This clone showed up just once. This chain links TRBV21-1 with TRBJ2-7; the table's D call, TRBD2, was not checked against the DNA. TRBV21-1 constitutes a pseudogene. CDR3 length: 18 amino acids. CDR3 nucleotides: TGTGCCAGCAGCAAATGGACTAGCGGGAGGCTCTTCTCCTACGAGCAGTACGTC. It encodes CASSKWTSGRLFSYEQYV.

The V gene is TRBV19, the J gene TRBJ1-4, with 8 bases aligning to TRBD1. The CDR3 contains 13 residues. Germline V CDR1 and CDR2: LNHDA, SQIVND (reference sequence). Losses at the gene ends were 5 bases for V and 4 bases for J; bases not matched to a gene: 0. Here the CDR3 DNA reads TGTGCCAGTAGTGGACAGGGTAATGAAAAACTGTTTTTT. It is translated as CASSGQGNEKLFF.

The chain is built from TRBV7-9 and TRBJ1-2, with D maybe TRBD1 (6 bases). Germline CDR1 SEHNR, CDR2 FQNEAQ (reference sequence). Deletions cut 1 base from V and 7 bases from J, with 13 bases between. The CDR3 runs 14 residues. The CDR3 bases are TGTGCCAGCAGCTTAGTTACAGGGATAGTTGGCTACACCTTC. As protein: CASSLVTGIVGYTF.

The J gene is TRBJ1-2, the V gene TRBV4-3; D is uncertain. The CDR3 extends over 13 amino acids. V was shortened by 3 bases and J by 4 bases, with 9 bases between the two germline ends. CDR1 is LGHNA and CDR2 is YSLEER in the germline V gene. In nucleotides, the CDR3 is TGCGCCAGCAGCCAGGCCTCCACCTATGGCTACACCTTC. Its protein product is CASSQASTYGYTF.

This sequence joins TRBV28 and TRBJ1-2; tentative D call: TRBD1 (5 bases). V dropped 6 bases and J dropped 13 bases, with 18 bases sitting between them. Germline assignment: CDR1 MDHEN and CDR2 SYDVKM. The CDR3 covers 12 residues. CDR3 nucleotides: TGTGCCAGCAGACCGATTGGGGGGGTGGTCACCTTC. It codes for CASRPIGGVVTF.

This chain links TRBV11-2 with TRBJ2-7; D possibly corresponds to TRBD1 (6 bases). The V gene's germline CDR1 is SGHAT and CDR2 FQNNGV. The CDR3 is 16 amino acids. The V end lost 1 base, the J end lost 4 bases, and 17 bases lay between the germline ends. CDR3 amino acids: CASSLGQPGHQYEQYV. As DNA, the CDR3 is TGTGCCAGCAGCTTAGGGCAACCGGGACACCAATACGAGCAGTACGTC.